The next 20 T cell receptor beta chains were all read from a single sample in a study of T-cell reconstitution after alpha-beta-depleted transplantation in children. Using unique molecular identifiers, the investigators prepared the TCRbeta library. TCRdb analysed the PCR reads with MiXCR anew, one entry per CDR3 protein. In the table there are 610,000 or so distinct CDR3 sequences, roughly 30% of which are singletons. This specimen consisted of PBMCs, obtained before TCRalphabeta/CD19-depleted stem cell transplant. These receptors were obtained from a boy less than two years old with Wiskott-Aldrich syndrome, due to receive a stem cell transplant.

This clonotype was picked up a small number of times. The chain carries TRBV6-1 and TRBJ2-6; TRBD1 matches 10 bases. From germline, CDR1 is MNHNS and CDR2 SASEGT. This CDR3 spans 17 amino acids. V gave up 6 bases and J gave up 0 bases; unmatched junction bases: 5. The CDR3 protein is CASSRQGANSGANVLTF. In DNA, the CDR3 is TGTGCCAGCAGCCGACAGGGGGCAAACTCTGGGGCCAACGTCCTGACTTTC.

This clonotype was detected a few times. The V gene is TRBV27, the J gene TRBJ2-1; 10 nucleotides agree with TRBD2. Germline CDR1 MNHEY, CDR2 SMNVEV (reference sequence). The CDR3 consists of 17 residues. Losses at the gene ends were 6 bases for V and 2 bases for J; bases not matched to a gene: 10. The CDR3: CASSPPIAGGPYNEQFF. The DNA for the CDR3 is TGTGCCAGCAGCCCTCCTATAGCGGGAGGACCCTACAATGAGCAGTTCTTC.

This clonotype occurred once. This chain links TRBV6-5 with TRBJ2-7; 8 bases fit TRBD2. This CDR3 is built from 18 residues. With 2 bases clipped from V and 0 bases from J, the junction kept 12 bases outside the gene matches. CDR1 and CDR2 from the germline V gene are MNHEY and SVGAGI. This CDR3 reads CASSYLLAGLGSSYEQYF. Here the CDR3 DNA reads TGTGCCAGCAGTTACCTCCTAGCGGGCCTTGGCAGCTCCTACGAGCAGTACTTC.

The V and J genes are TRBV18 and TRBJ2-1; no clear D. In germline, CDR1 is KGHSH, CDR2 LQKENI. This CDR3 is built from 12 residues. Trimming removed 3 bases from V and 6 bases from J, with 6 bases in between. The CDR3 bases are TGTGCCAGCTCACCTAACGCCAATGAGCAGTTCTTC. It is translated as CASSPNANEQFF.

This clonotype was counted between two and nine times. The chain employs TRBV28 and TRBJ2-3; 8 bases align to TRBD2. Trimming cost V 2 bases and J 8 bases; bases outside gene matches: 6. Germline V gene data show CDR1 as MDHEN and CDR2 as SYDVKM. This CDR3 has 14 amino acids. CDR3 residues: CASSLLAGGGTQYF. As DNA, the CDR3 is TGTGCCAGCAGTTTACTAGCGGGCGGGGGTACGCAGTATTTT.

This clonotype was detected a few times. Here the CDR3 DNA reads TGTGCCAGCAGTTTTAGGGCGCTGGCGGGAGGTTCCTACGAGCAGTACTTC. Encoded protein: CASSFRALAGGSYEQYF. The rearrangement links TRBV12-3 or TRBV12-4 to TRBJ2-7; 8 bases map to TRBD2. This CDR3 contains 17 residues. Germline trimming cut 3 bases from V and 1 base from J; bases unmatched to any gene: 11.

In DNA, the CDR3 is TGTGCCAGCAGTTTCTGGGGGATCACCGGGGAGCTGTTTTTT. Its protein is CASSFWGITGELFF. The rearrangement links TRBV12-3 or TRBV12-4 to TRBJ2-2; D is tentatively TRBD1 or TRBD2 (5 bases each). The CDR3 contains 14 residues. Trimming stripped 3 bases from V and 4 bases from J, with 9 bases between.

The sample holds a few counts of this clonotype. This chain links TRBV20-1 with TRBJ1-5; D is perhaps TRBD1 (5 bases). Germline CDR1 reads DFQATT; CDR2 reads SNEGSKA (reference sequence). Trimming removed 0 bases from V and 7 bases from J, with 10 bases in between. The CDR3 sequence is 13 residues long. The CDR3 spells CSARDDRGQPQHF. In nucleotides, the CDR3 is TGCAGTGCTAGAGATGACAGAGGGCAGCCCCAGCATTTT.

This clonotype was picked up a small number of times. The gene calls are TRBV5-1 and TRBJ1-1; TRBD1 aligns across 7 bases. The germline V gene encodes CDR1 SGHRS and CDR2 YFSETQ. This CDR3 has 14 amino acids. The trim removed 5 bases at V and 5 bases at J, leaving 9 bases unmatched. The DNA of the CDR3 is TGCGCCAGCAGTTCTTCCCAGGGGGGAACTGAAGCTTTCTTT. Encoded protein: CASSSSQGGTEAFF.

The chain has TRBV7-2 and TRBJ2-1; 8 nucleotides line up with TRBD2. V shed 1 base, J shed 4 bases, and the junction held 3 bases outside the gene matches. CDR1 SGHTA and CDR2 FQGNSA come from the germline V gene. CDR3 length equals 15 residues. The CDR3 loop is CASSLVGTRYNEQFF. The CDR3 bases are TGTGCCAGCAGCTTAGTGGGGACTAGATACAATGAGCAGTTCTTC.

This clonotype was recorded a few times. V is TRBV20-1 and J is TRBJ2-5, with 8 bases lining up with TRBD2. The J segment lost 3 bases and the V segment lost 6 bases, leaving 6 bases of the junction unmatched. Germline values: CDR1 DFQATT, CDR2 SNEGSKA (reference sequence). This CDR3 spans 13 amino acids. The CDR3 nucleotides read TGCAGTGCCCGGGGGGGTTGGAAAGAGACCCAGTACTTC. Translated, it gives CSARGGWKETQYF.

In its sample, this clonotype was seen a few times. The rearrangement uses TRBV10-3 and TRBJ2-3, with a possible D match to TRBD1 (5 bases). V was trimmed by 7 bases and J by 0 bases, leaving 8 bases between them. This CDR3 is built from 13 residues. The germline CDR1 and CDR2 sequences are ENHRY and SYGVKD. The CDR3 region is CAIKGPSTDTQYF. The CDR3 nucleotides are TGTGCCATCAAGGGGCCAAGCACAGATACGCAGTATTTT.

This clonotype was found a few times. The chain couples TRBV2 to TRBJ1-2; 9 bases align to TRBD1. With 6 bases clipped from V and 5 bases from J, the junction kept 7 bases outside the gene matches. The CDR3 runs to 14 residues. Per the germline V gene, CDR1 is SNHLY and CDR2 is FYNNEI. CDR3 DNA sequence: TGTGCCAGCAGGTCACAGGGGGCTGTTTATGGCTACACCTTC. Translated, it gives CASRSQGAVYGYTF.

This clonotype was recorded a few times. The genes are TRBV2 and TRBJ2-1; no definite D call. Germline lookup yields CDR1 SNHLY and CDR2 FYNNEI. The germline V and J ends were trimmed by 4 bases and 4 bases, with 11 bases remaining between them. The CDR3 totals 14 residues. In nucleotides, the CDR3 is TGTGCCAGCAGTGTTAGCCTTGGTTACAATGAGCAGTTCTTC. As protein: CASSVSLGYNEQFF.

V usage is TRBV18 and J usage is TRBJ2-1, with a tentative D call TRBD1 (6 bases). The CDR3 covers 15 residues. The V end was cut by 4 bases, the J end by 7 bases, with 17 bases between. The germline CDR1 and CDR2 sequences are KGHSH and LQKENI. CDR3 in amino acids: CASSQGTRVLNEQFF. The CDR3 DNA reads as TGTGCCAGCTCACAGGGGACAAGAGTTCTAAATGAGCAGTTCTTC.

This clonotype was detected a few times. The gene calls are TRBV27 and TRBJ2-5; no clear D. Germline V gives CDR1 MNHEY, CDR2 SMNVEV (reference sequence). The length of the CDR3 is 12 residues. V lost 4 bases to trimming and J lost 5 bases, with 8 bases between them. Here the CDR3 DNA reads TGTGCCAGCAGTTCCACTCACGAGACCCAGTACTTC. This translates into CASSSTHETQYF.

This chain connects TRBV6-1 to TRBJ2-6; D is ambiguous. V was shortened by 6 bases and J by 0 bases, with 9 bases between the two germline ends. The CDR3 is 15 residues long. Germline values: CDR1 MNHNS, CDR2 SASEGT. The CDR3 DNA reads TGTGCCAGCAGACGAGAAAGCTCTGGGGCCAACGTCCTGACTTTC. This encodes CASRRESSGANVLTF.

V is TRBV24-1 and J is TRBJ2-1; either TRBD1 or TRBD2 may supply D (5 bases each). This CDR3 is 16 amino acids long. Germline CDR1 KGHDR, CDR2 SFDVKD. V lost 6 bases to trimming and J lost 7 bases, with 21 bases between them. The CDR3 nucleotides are TGTGCCACCAGTTCCGGCAGGGAGCTGTCCGGGAATGAGCAGTTCTTC. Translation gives CATSSGRELSGNEQFF.

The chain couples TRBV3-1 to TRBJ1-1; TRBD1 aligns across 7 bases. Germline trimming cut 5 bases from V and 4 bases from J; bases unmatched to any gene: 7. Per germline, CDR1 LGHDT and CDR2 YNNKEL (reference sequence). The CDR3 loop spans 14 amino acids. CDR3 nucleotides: TGTGCCAGCAGCACACGATCAGGGGGCACTGAAGCTTTCTTT. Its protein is CASSTRSGGTEAFF.

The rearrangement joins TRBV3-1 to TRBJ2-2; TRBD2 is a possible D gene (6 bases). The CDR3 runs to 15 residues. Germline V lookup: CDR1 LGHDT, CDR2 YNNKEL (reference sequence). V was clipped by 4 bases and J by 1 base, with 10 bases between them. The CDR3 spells CASSPWRENTGELFF. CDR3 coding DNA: TGTGCCAGCAGCCCTTGGAGGGAGAACACCGGGGAGCTGTTTTTT. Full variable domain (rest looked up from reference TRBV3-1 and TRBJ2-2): DTAVSQTPKYLVTQMGNDKSIKCEQNLGHDTMYWYKQDSKKFLKIMFSYNNKELIINETVPNRFSPKSPDKAHLNLHINSLELGDSAVYFCASSPWRENTGELFFGEGSRLTVL.